The clone carrying this T cell receptor (beta chain) occurred a few times. Its target is not known. This entry belongs to a study of naive and memory T cell subsets. The SP2 primer and nested alpha and beta constant region primers amplified ligated cDNA in four rounds. TCRdb reprocessed the 5' RACE reads via MiXCR and lists one record per CDR3 protein. This sample yields more than 55,000 distinct CDR3 sequences, of which 7.6% are seen a single time; 9.8% belongs to the top ten. An oligonucleotide containing a UMI was ligated to the 3' end of TCR cDNA. Whole blood, 2.5 to 3 ml, came from adult healthy volunteers. Input was roughly 1 to 1000 ng of DNase-treated total RNA without cell sorting. Notes on the study in general: This RNA-based method may be sensitive to activation-related transcript changes.

Germline V lookup: CDR1 SGHTA, CDR2 FQGTGA. The CDR3 sequence is 14 residues long. V was shortened by 5 bases and J by 1 base, with 12 bases between the two germline ends. The TCR comes from a female donor in good health. This rearrangement joins TRBV7-3 to TRBJ2-7, with TRBD2 as a possible D gene (5 bases). Here the CDR3 reads CASSPPTSSYEQYF. DNA for the CDR3: TGTGCCAGCAGCCCCCCAACTAGTTCCTACGAGCAGTACTTC.